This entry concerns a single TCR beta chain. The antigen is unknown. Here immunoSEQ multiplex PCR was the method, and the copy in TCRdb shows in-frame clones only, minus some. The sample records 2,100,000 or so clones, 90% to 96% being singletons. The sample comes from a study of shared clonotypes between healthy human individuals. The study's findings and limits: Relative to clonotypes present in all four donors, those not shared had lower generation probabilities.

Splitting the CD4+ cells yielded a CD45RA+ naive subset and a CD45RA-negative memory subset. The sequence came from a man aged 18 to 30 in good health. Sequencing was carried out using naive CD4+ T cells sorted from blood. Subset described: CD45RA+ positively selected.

This CDR3 is CASGAPFHTEAFF. The CDR3 DNA reads as TGTGCCAGCGGGGCCCCCTTTCACACTGAAGCTTTCTTT. The chain recombines TRBV28 with TRBJ1-1; D is perhaps TRBD1 (5 bases). This CDR3 region has 13 residues. Germline CDR1 reads MDHEN; CDR2 reads SYDVKM. V lost 8 bases and J lost 3, with 13 bases in between.